The rows below give T cell receptor beta chains drawn from one sample of a study of blood T cell repertoires in COVID-19. The table came from immunoSEQ multiplex PCR; TCRdb's copy has only in-frame clones and leaves some out. The sample has around 290,000 clones, around 88% seen once. The specimen was peripheral blood. The receptors were gathered from a man in his forties with acute or convalescent COVID-19. Each CDR3 is given with its conserved first and last residue. A D gene is named only where the DNA matches it firmly. Part of the rows lack a size; the others show once, few, many or a class for expanded clones.

>few|TRBD1|TRBV5-1|TRBJ1-6
CASSEPGGNSPLHF
TGCGCCAGCAGCGAACCAGGGGGCAATTCACCCCTCCACTTT
>NA|NA|TRBV29-1|TRBJ1-2
CSVVTEGNYGYTF
TGCAGCGTTGTTACGGAGGGAAACTATGGCTACACCTTC
>NA|TRBD1|TRBV6-6|TRBJ2-7
CASSRTGGEYEQYF
TGTGCCAGCTCCCGGACAGGGGGCGAGTACGAGCAGTACTTC
>NA|NA|TRBV10-3|TRBJ1-5
CAISDPGGADQPQHF
TGTGCCATCAGTGACCCTGGGGGGGCTGATCAGCCCCAGCATTTT
>NA|NA|TRBV3-1/TRBV3-2|TRBJ1-1
CASSQFSYTEAFF
TGTGCCAGCAGCCAATTCTCTTACACTGAAGCTTTCTTT
>once|TRBD1|TRBV5-4|TRBJ1-2
CASSRDRASYGYTF
TGTGCCAGCAGCCGCGACAGGGCCAGCTATGGCTACACCTTC
>NA|NA|TRBV24-1|TRBJ2-1
CATSDSDGLPYYNEQFF
TGTGCCACCAGTGATTCCGACGGACTACCCTACTACAATGAGCAGTTCTTC
>NA|TRBD1|TRBV6-2/TRBV6-3|TRBJ2-1
CASSYSNPGQGIYEQFF
TGTGCCAGCAGTTACTCGAACCCGGGACAGGGAATCTATGAGCAGTTCTTC
>NA|NA|TRBV4-1|TRBJ1-4
CASSQEADVLNEKLFF
TGCGCCAGCAGCCAGGAAGCGGACGTACTTAATGAAAAACTGTTTTTT
>NA|TRBD2|TRBV5-1|TRBJ2-1
CARSAGGGGGNEQFF
TGCGCCCGCAGCGCGGGGGGCGGGGGGGGTAATGAGCAGTTCTTC
>NA|NA|TRBV30|TRBJ1-5
CAWSAPPGEGQPQHF
TGTGCCTGGAGTGCCCCCCCCGGGGAAGGACAGCCCCAGCATTTT
>NA|TRBD1|TRBV20-1|TRBJ1-1
CSAYRGTEAFF
TGCAGTGCTTACAGGGGTACTGAAGCTTTCTTT
>NA|NA|TRBV5-6|TRBJ1-2
CASSLFPGTTYGYTF
TGTGCCAGCAGCTTGTTTCCGGGGACTACCTATGGCTACACCTTC
>NA|NA|TRBV20-1|TRBJ2-1
CSASYREAYNEQFF
TGCAGTGCTAGTTACAGGGAAGCCTACAATGAGCAGTTCTTC
>few|NA|TRBV6-6|TRBJ2-6
CASSYSAGSGANVLTF
TGTGCCAGCAGTTACTCCGCAGGCTCTGGGGCCAACGTCCTGACTTTC
>NA|TRBD1|TRBV7-9|TRBJ1-6
CASSLAGQGDNSPLHF
TGTGCCAGCAGCTTAGCAGGACAGGGAGATAATTCACCCCTCCACTTT
>NA|NA|TRBV6-2/TRBV6-3|TRBJ1-5
CASSYTTGNQPQHF
TGTGCCAGCAGTTACACAACAGGGAATCAGCCCCAGCATTTT
>NA|TRBD1|TRBV2|TRBJ2-6
CASRDRTGANVLTF
TGTGCCAGCCGGGACAGAACTGGGGCCAACGTCCTGACTTTC
>NA|TRBD1|TRBV19|TRBJ2-7
CASSRDREEQYF
TGTGCCAGTAGTCGAGACAGGGAGGAGCAGTACTTC
>NA|NA|TRBV18|TRBJ2-7
CASSPGQNYEQYF
TGTGCCAGCTCCCCCGGACAGAACTACGAGCAGTACTTC
>NA|NA|TRBV19|TRBJ2-5
CASVPGGGGETQYF
TGTGCCAGTGTGCCCGGCGGTGGCGGGGAGACCCAGTACTTC
>once|NA|TRBV28|TRBJ1-6
CASSLTYSRFYNSPLHF
TGTGCCAGCAGTTTAACCTACAGCCGATTCTATAATTCACCCCTCCACTTT